Shown below are 6 T cell receptor beta chains from a single sample sequenced in a study of shared clonotypes between healthy human individuals. Sequencing was performed with immunoSEQ multiplex PCR; in TCRdb, only in-frame clones are kept and a portion is missing. In the table there are hundreds of thousands of clones, approximately 79% of which are singletons. The sequenced sample consisted of memory CD4+ T cells sorted from blood. Subset in this sample: CD45RA-negative fraction. Receptors were obtained from a man aged 25-45 years in good health.

This chain links TRBV28 with TRBJ2-1, with TRBD2 matching 11 bases. Germline loops: CDR1 MDHEN, CDR2 SYDVKM. The CDR3 has 15 amino acids. Trimming cost V 8 bases and J 9 bases; bases outside gene matches: 12. The CDR3 here is CASGDLAGGAGEQFF. For the CDR3, the DNA is TGTGCCAGCGGGGACCTAGCGGGGGGAGCCGGTGAGCAGTTCTTC.

This clone occurred a few times. The gene calls are TRBV5-4 and TRBJ1-2; 9 nucleotides line up with TRBD1. V gave up 3 bases and J gave up 0 bases; unmatched junction bases: 3. This CDR3 is 15 amino acids long. Germline-derived CDR1 and CDR2 are SGHNT and YYREEE (reference sequence). This CDR3 is CASSYRDRANYGYTF. CDR3 nucleotides: TGTGCCAGCAGCTACCGGGACAGGGCTAACTATGGCTACACCTTC.

J is TRBJ2-7 and V is TRBV28, with D perhaps TRBD1 (5 bases). This CDR3 has 15 residues. Germline CDR1 and CDR2: MDHEN and SYDVKM. V was trimmed by 6 bases and J by 0 bases, leaving 15 bases between them. The CDR3 bases are TGTGCCAGCAGGCCCCCAGGGTCAGTCTCCTACGAGCAGTACTTC. Translating gives CASRPPGSVSYEQYF. The whole variable domain, filled in from reference TRBV28 and TRBJ2-7, reads DVKVTQSSRYLVKRTGEKVFLECVQDMDHENMFWYRQDPGLGLRLIYFSYDVKMKEKGDIPEGYSVSREKKERFSLILESASTNQTSMYLCASRPPGSVSYEQYFGPGTRLTVT.

This rearrangement joins TRBV14 to TRBJ2-3; 8 positions match TRBD2. This CDR3 comprises 17 residues. Looked up from germline, CDR1 is SGHDN and CDR2 is FVKESK. V shed 1 base, J shed 4 bases, and the junction held 10 bases outside the gene matches. The CDR3 protein is CASSQGEGLAVSDTQYF. Written as DNA, the CDR3 is TGTGCCAGCAGCCAAGGCGAAGGACTAGCAGTTTCAGATACGCAGTATTTT.

This clone was seen a handful of times. The rearrangement links TRBV19 to TRBJ2-7, with 9 bases aligning to TRBD2. The CDR3 contains 15 residues. With V trimmed by 5 bases and J by 4 bases, 9 bases remained unmatched. Per the germline V gene, CDR1 is LNHDA and CDR2 is SQIVND (reference sequence). This chain's CDR3 is CASSWTSEKNYEQYF. The CDR3 DNA follows: TGTGCCAGTAGTTGGACTAGCGAGAAAAATTACGAGCAGTACTTC.

The V and J genes are TRBV5-8 and TRBJ2-3; 7 bases agree with TRBD1. The V segment lost 2 bases and the J segment 0 bases; nucleotides outside the gene matches: 6. Germline CDR1 and CDR2: SGHTS and YDEGEE. The CDR3 spans 16 residues. CDR3 sequence: CASSLGTASSTDTQYF. CDR3 nucleotides: TGTGCCAGCAGCTTAGGGACAGCGTCTAGCACAGATACGCAGTATTTT.